This passage covers 8 T cell receptor beta chains from one sample sequenced in a study of blood T cell repertoires in COVID-19. The data were produced by immunoSEQ multiplex PCR, yet TCRdb's version contains in-frame clones alone and is incomplete. The data show 450,000 or so clones, 70% to 90% seen once. The sequenced material came from peripheral blood. These receptors were collected from a man aged 18 to 29 with COVID-19, enrolled during active disease.

The chain links TRBV7-6 to TRBJ1-6; D not certain. The CDR3 is 12 residues long. With 7 bases removed from V and 10 bases from J, the gap between germline ends came to 11 bases. Germline values: CDR1 SGHVS, CDR2 FNYEAQ. The CDR3 is CASTSPGSPLHF. CDR3 in DNA: TGTGCCAGCACCTCCCCGGGATCACCCCTCCACTTT.

This chain links TRBV19 with TRBJ1-1; possible D gene TRBD1, 6 bases. From germline, CDR1 is LNHDA and CDR2 SQIVND (reference sequence). V was shortened by 3 bases and J by 4 bases, with 12 bases between the two germline ends. This CDR3 contains 14 residues. The CDR3 sequence: CASSIARGSTEAFF. The DNA for the CDR3 is TGTGCCAGTAGTATCGCCAGGGGTAGCACTGAAGCTTTCTTT.

This chain joins TRBV3-1 (or the pseudogene TRBV3-2) and TRBJ2-3; maybe TRBD2 (7 bases). Germline CDR1 LGHDT, CDR2 YNNKEL (reference sequence). This CDR3 spans 15 amino acids. V was clipped by 0 bases and J by 4 bases, with 11 bases between them. The CDR3 is CASSQDRGGPDTQYF. The CDR3 bases are TGTGCCAGCAGCCAAGATAGGGGGGGTCCAGATACGCAGTATTTT.

The V and J genes are TRBV7-2 and TRBJ2-7, with D perhaps TRBD1 (6 bases). The germline gives CDR1 SGHTA, CDR2 FQGNSA. With 4 bases removed from V and 6 bases from J, the gap between germline ends came to 13 bases. This CDR3 comprises 13 residues. CDR3 sequence: CASSSSQGSEQYF. The DNA for the CDR3 is TGTGCCAGCAGCTCGTCGCAGGGGAGCGAGCAGTACTTC.

The genes are TRBV11-2 and TRBJ2-3; 10 bases map to TRBD2. CDR1 SGHAT and CDR2 FQNNGV come from the germline V gene. With V trimmed by 5 bases and J by 0 bases, 11 bases remained unmatched. The CDR3 covers 18 residues. Written as DNA, the CDR3 is TGTGCCAGCAGCCCAAGCTTGACTAGCGGGTCTAGCACAGATACGCAGTATTTT. This codes for CASSPSLTSGSSTDTQYF.

J is TRBJ1-1 and V is TRBV2, with unresolved D. The CDR3 runs to 15 residues. Per germline, CDR1 SNHLY and CDR2 FYNNEI. Trimming removed 7 bases from V and 0 bases from J, with 15 bases in between. CDR3 in amino acids: CASILSTHMNTEAFF. The CDR3 DNA reads TGTGCCAGCATCCTATCGACTCATATGAACACTGAAGCTTTCTTT.

This chain connects TRBV13 to TRBJ2-1, with 10 bases that match TRBD2. This CDR3 comprises 16 residues. The germline V gene encodes CDR1 PRHDT and CDR2 FYEKMQ (reference sequence). V was clipped by 3 bases and J by 6 bases; unmatched bases: 8. The DNA for the CDR3 is TGTGCCAGCAGCTTCCTGAGCGGGAGGGCCCCCAATGAGCAGTTCTTC. Its protein product is CASSFLSGRAPNEQFF.

This chain connects TRBV7-7 to TRBJ2-1; TRBD2 agrees at 12 bases. CDR3 length equals 18 residues. Trimming took 1 base from V and 4 from J; bases not matched to a gene: 8. CDR1 is SSHAT, CDR2 FNYEAQ, per germline (reference sequence). The CDR3 region is CASSLVPPGTSGYNEQFF. The CDR3, as DNA: TGTGCCAGCAGCTTAGTTCCCCCCGGGACTAGCGGGTACAATGAGCAGTTCTTC.